This T cell receptor (beta chain) emerged from a study of PD-1 blockade in classical Hodgkin lymphoma. The overall study: Every 2 weeks, patients had 3 mg/kg nivolumab intravenously.

Method: immunoSEQ multiplex PCR; TCRdb's copy keeps in-frame clones and lacks some. This table holds about 39,000 clones, 77% found once. Whole-study findings and limits: Prior to therapy, complete responders displayed diversity much like that of newly diagnosed patients.

The time point: cycle 4 day 1 (C4D1), after less than 7 weeks of nivolumab. Each patient relapsed following autologous stem cell transplantation, and prior brentuximab vedotin exposure differed. From germline, CDR1 is LGHNA and CDR2 YSLEER. The CDR3 totals 17 residues. With V trimmed by 0 bases and J by 4 bases, 8 bases remained unmatched. On this clone: The antigen is undetermined.

This chain uses TRBV4-3 with TRBJ2-5; TRBD1 matches at 10 bases. This TCR was sampled from a human donor with classical Hodgkin lymphoma. The source was peripheral blood mononuclear cells (PBMCs), collected before the fourth cycle of nivolumab. CDR3 sequence: CASSQEVAGQGRETQYF. The CDR3, as DNA: TGCGCCAGCAGCCAAGAGGTGGCGGGACAGGGGCGAGAGACCCAGTACTTC.